This T cell receptor (beta chain) comes out of a study of T-cell reconstitution after alpha-beta-depleted transplantation in children. Notes on the study in general: Several hundred expanded graft clones reportedly gave rise to the alpha-beta T cells present about two months after transplant. Recipient T cells and thymic progenitors that survived gave rise to the high TCRbeta diversity observed at day 60 in some patients.

The library targeted TCRbeta and was prepared with unique molecular identifiers. Each CDR3 protein gets one entry after TCRdb re-called the PCR reads with MiXCR. The table has around 700,000 distinct CDR3 sequences, about an eighth seen once. For this clonotype: Its specificity is not known.

Trimming pared 2 bases from V and 0 bases from J, leaving 12 bases between. The CDR3 has 16 amino acids. Germline CDR1 is SGHRS and CDR2 is YFSETQ. The rearrangement links TRBV5-1 to TRBJ2-1; no clear D. The receptor comes from a girl aged 2-9 years with congenital amegakaryocytic thrombocytopenia, due to receive a stem cell transplant. The sequences come from PBMCs, collected before TCRalphabeta/CD19-depleted stem cell transplant. CDR3 residues: CASSFEGKSSYNEQFF. Here the CDR3 DNA reads TGCGCCAGCAGCTTCGAAGGGAAAAGCTCCTACAATGAGCAGTTCTTC.